This T cell receptor (beta chain) was captured by sequencing in a study of PD-1 blockade in mismatch repair-deficient tumors. This clone came up once. This table comes from immunoSEQ multiplex PCR, and its TCRdb copy is limited to in-frame clones, with some not included. The sample shows tens of thousands of clones, over 80% of them seen only once. Germline CDR1 is SGHDT and CDR2 is YYEEEE. CDR3 size: 16 residues. Trimming removed 4 bases from V and 4 bases from J; junction bases left unmatched: 10. The clonotype originates from an adult with mismatch repair-deficient cancer. V usage is TRBV5-6 and J usage is TRBJ2-1, with 8 bases that match TRBD2. This sample comprised PBMCs, obtained about 40 weeks after starting pembrolizumab. CDR3 protein: CASSLRGSGSYNEQFF. Here the CDR3 DNA reads TGTGCCAGCAGCCTGCGCGGAAGCGGGAGTTACAATGAGCAGTTCTTC. Filled out from reference TRBV5-6 and TRBJ2-1, the complete variable domain reads DAGVTQSPTHLIKTRGQQVTLRCSPKSGHDTVSWYQQALGQGPQFIFQYYEEEERQRGNFPDRFSGHQFPNYSSELNVNALLLGDSALYLCASSLRGSGSYNEQFFGPGTRLTVL.